These T cell receptor beta chains were read from a single sample in a study of OX40 agonist ivuxolimab in advanced cancers. TCRdb's copy holds only in-frame clones and misses some; the assay was immunoSEQ multiplex PCR. This sample has 60,000 to 70,000 clones, with 75% to 90% found just once. The material sequenced was CD4+ or CD8+ T cells sorted from blood, taken in a trial of the OX40 agonist ivuxolimab. These receptors originate from an adult with an advanced solid tumor such as melanoma, head and neck, liver or kidney cancer. CDR3s include the opening cysteine and the closing phenylalanine or tryptophan. The order of the fields is CDR3 protein, CDR3 DNA, D gene, J gene, clone size, V gene. The D gene is left open where the match is weak. A row's size may be missing; if present it is once, few, many or a size class.

CASSSTPTYEQFF | TGTGCCAGCAGCTCAACCCCCACATATGAGCAGTTCTTC | NA | TRBJ2-1 | NA | TRBV7-6
CARVNIQYF | TGCGCCAGAGTCAACATTCAGTACTTC | NA | TRBJ2-4 | NA | TRBV10-1
CASRTGDKYGYTF | TGTGCCAGCCGGACAGGGGATAAGTATGGCTACACCTTC | TRBD1 | TRBJ1-2 | few | TRBV6-1
CASSVELYNEQFF | TGTGCCAGCAGCGTAGAACTTTACAATGAGCAGTTCTTC | NA | TRBJ2-1 | once | TRBV9
CASSPSGTANEKLFF | TGTGCCAGCAGCCCATCCGGGACGGCTAATGAAAAACTGTTTTTT | NA | TRBJ1-4 | NA | TRBV5-4
CASSKTGGEQYF | TGTGCCAGCAGCAAGACCGGGGGCGAGCAGTACTTC | NA | TRBJ2-7 | NA | TRBV7-8
CSVGSYEQYF | TGCAGCGTCGGGTCCTACGAGCAGTACTTC | NA | TRBJ2-7 | NA | TRBV29-1
CASSGLAGVTDTQYF | TGTGCCAGCAGCGGACTAGCGGGTGTGACAGATACGCAGTATTTT | TRBD2 | TRBJ2-3 | NA | TRBV2
CASTTVLGAGSYNEQFF | TGTGCCAGCACCACCGTATTGGGAGCAGGAAGCTACAATGAGCAGTTCTTC | NA | TRBJ2-1 | NA | TRBV27
CASSDVGETQYF | TGTGCCAGCAGCGACGTAGGGGAGACCCAGTACTTC | NA | TRBJ2-5 | NA | TRBV5-6
CASSTDRGRFEAFF | TGCGCCAGCAGTACGGACAGGGGGCGTTTTGAAGCTTTCTTT | TRBD1 | TRBJ1-1 | NA | TRBV5-1
CASSSTGISGNTIYF | TGTGCCAGCAGTTCGACAGGGATCTCTGGAAACACCATATATTTT | TRBD1 | TRBJ1-3 | NA | TRBV28
CASSLDVYNEQFF | TGTGCCAGCAGCTTGGACGTATACAATGAGCAGTTCTTC | NA | TRBJ2-1 | NA | TRBV7-3
CASSLGDRGSHEQFF | TGCGCCAGCAGCTTGGGGGACAGGGGTTCTCATGAGCAGTTCTTC | TRBD1 | TRBJ2-1 | few | TRBV5-1
CASRLGCPVAGEAKNIQYF | TGTGCAAGTCGCTTAGGCTGCCCTGTAGCGGGAGAGGCCAAAAACATTCAGTACTTC | NA | TRBJ2-4 | NA | TRBV12-2
CASTPGTRYNEQFF | TGTGCCAGTACCCCGGGGACTAGATATAATGAGCAGTTCTTC | TRBD2 | TRBJ2-1 | NA | TRBV19